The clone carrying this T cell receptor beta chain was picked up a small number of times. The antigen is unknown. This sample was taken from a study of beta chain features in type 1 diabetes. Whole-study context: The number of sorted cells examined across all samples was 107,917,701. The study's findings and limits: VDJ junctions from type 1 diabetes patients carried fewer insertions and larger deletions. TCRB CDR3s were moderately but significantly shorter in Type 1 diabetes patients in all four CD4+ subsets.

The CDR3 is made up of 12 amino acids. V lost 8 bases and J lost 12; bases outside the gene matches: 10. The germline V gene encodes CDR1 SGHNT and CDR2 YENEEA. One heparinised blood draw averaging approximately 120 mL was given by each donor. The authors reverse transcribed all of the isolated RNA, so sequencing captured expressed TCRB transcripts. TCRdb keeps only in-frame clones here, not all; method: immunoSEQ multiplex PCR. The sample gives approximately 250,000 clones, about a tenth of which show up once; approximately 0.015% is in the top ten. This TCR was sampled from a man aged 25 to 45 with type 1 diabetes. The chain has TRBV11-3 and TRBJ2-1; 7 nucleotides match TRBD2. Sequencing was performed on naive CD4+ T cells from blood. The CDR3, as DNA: TGTGCCAGCTCGGACCCAGCGGGGCGGCAGTTCTTC. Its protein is CASSDPAGRQFF.